The present T cell receptor (beta chain) was sequenced within a study of identical twins. General study results and limits: Compared with models, monozygotic twins showed more out-of-frame TCR alpha sharing. Within cord blood, abundant beta clonotypes carried fewer insertions, but memory repertoires showed no such trend. Twin-shared out-of-frame alpha sequences showed excess low generation probability.

In every case, the donor was a healthy Caucasian. TCRdb re-called the 5' RACE reads through MiXCR, storing one row per CDR3 protein. The sample records around 250,000 distinct CDR3 sequences, about 13% being singletons. This clonotype has a handful of counts. Its matching antigen is unknown. Per germline, CDR1 SGHAT and CDR2 FQNNGV. Losses at the gene ends were 4 bases for V and 6 bases for J; bases not matched to a gene: 19. The length of the CDR3 is 18 residues. These data were also reused for a study on yellow fever vaccine responses in identical twins.

Source material: memory (CD45RO+) T cells sorted from blood. V is TRBV11-2 and J is TRBJ2-7; TRBD1 matches 9 bases. This TCR came from a woman between 18 and 29 years old in good health. The CDR3 spells CASSSQLSGTGNFGEQYF. The CDR3 bases are TGTGCCAGCAGCTCCCAACTGTCCGGGACAGGGAATTTTGGCGAGCAGTACTTC.